This T cell receptor (beta chain) was identified during a study of cytomegalovirus exposure and HLA in healthy donors (dated by TCRdb to 2017 to 2019). For context, the study as a whole: In an earlier analysis of 587 of the donors, around 290 Gb of sequence data and approximately 120 million unique TCR beta sequences from about 180 million T cells were reported. A later genetic analysis took genome-wide SNP genotypes for about 60% of the roughly 670 donors and used that subset as a discovery cohort. Among 398 genotyped donors of the cohort, an average of around 240,000 unique TCR beta nucleotide sequences were sequenced per donor, roughly a sixth of them non-productive. HLA typing covered class I and class II loci at four-digit resolution. Alongside the repertoire data, information on donor age, sex, ethnicity and CMV serostatus was compiled. A later analysis re-examined previously published TCR beta repertoires from just over 650 donors and added high-resolution HLA genotyping to investigate patterns of TCR occurrence. Roughly five DR-DQ haplotypes were treated as single units for association and clustering because of strong linkage in the cohort. The aim of the study was to test whether cataloging public T cell receptors could identify signatures of past pathogen exposure. The genetic ancestry cluster associated with self-reported Caucasian donors included roughly four fifths of the 300 to 450 genotyped donors. An earlier analysis of roughly 580 of the donors used high-throughput TCR beta sequencing to judge whether each TCR beta V gene segment behaved as functional or pseudogenic. The number of typed donors differed by locus: 629-630 for A, B, C, DRB1 and DQB1; 500 to 550 for DQA1; 606 for DPA1; and some 470 for DPB1. Besides the first cohort of approximately 710 subjects, a separate validation cohort made up of roughly 120 different subjects was used. An early release that covered about 640 HLA-typed donors contained approximately 320 gigabases of sequencing data and 65 million to 100 million unique TCR sequences. Using immunosequencing, the study profiled T cell repertoires from 500 to 800 subjects and related those repertoires to cytomegalovirus serostatus. Every repertoire in the discovery cohort had been generated on one and the same sequencing platform. The study combined high-throughput TCR immunosequencing, statistical association of individual TCRs with disease status, and machine learning to predict cytomegalovirus infection status. Rather than drawing on any new phenotypic data, the later analysis identified candidate immune exposures from TCR beta sequences and the way those sequences occurred across donors. What the study reported, not specific to this receptor: A few of the identified cytomegalovirus-associated TCR beta chains were confirmed in vitro to be specific for cytomegalovirus antigens. Some IMGT-functional V segments, including TRBV6-2 and TRBV6-3, could not be distinguished by the 87-base-pair reads and were therefore excluded. In a later analysis, the rate of TCR association differed among HLA loci, with DRB1 alleles having the most associated TCRs and HLA-C alleles having the fewest. In an earlier analysis of over 550 of the donors, most TCR beta V segments were observed in productive rearrangements about 90% or about 30% of the time, broadly matching IMGT annotations. In a later analysis, 16,951 TCR beta sequences were associated with specific HLA alleles at a false discovery rate of 0.05. Across donors, most TCR sequences were observed very rarely, whereas some public TCRs were present in many individuals. In a later genetic analysis, a missense DCLRE1C variant was associated with V-gene and J-gene trimming of TCR beta chains, and the association was replicated in an independent cohort. In a later analysis, HLA-associated TCR beta chains were found to be more clonally expanded and to have lower generation probabilities than equally common non-associated chains. The sequencing pipeline was judged likely to have produced a cluster of highly shared sequence variants as a technical artifact. Strong co-occurrence of HLA alleles, especially DR and DQ, made assigning TCR associations to individual alleles difficult. In a later genetic analysis, fewer N-insertions in productive TCRs were reported among donors in an Asian-associated ancestry cluster than the roughly 700-donor mean. Only TCR beta chains were sequenced in this cohort, and the absence of alpha or paired-chain data limited detectable features. Roughly 17 rarely observed V segments, including chromosome 9 orphons, were excluded from the earlier analysis of approximately 500 of the donors because counts were too low. The authors suggested that the approach could potentially be generalized to other disease states and immunological phenotypes. A further reported finding was that TCR beta sequences accurately predicted the HLA-A and HLA-B alleles for most subjects in the first cohort. In a later analysis, most CMV-associated TCR beta chains were found to appear HLA-restricted, with HLA associations seemingly driven largely by CMV exposure. The classifier was reported to diagnose cytomegalovirus status with high specificity and sensitivity in both the original and validation cohorts. A total of around 150 TCR beta chains were listed by the study as associated with cytomegalovirus. Immune exposure information for the cohort was limited to CMV serostatus. Several of the top co-occurrence clusters appeared to be linked to parvovirus B19, influenza, CMV and Epstein-Barr virus, according to a later analysis. Linkage disequilibrium might explain the correlated functional status among segregating V segments, but an unknown experimental factor could not be excluded. HLA typing was unavailable for some donors at each locus, so association tests used only the typed subset. Sequencing depth was assumed to be roughly uniform across donors in the presence/absence analyses, though that assumption may not hold.

Looking up the germline V gene yields CDR1 ENHRY and CDR2 SYGVKD. V loses 6 bases at its end and J loses 8 bases; junction bases beyond the gene matches: 13. The cysteine opens and the phenylalanine closes a CDR3 of 16 amino acids. Only the CDR3 region is kept as DNA, spanning 48 bases read in frame from base 1. In total, 630 or so healthy bone marrow donors made up the cohort. At the time of sampling, every cohort member was nominally healthy, though immune exposures that went unrecorded were likely present. The donor tested CMV seropositive and was one of the 289 seropositive cohort members. A peripheral blood sample was provided by each donor, and peripheral blood mononuclear cells were used for TCR beta sequencing. Genomic DNA was extracted from the blood cell samples with the Qiagen DNeasy Blood Extraction Kit. Comment on this clone: Its antigen has not been determined. Base qualities were left out, and no much larger clone turns up one base away.

Receptors were amplified or captured by the immunoSEQ multiplex PCR assay. A mixture of 60 forward primers for TCR Vbeta segments and 13 reverse primers for TCR Jbeta segments was used in the multiplex PCR. The CDR3 region of rearranged TCR beta genes was amplified from genomic DNA by a multiplex PCR assay. The amplified TCR beta libraries were sequenced on the Illumina HiSeq System as 87-base-pair reads. On the authors' methods: A later analysis tallied 75 million to 95 million unique TCR beta chains across the 550 to 850 repertoires, and about 10 million of those chains were shared by two or more donors. To remove PCR and sequencing errors, raw reads were error-corrected and collapsed into unique sequences using a nearest-neighbor algorithm that merged closely related sequences. CDR3 sequences were aligned to IMGT reference sequences to assign V, D and J gene segments. For a sequence to be retained, at least a six-nucleotide match to both a V gene segment and a J gene segment was required. A rearrangement was called productive if the CDR3 had no stop codons and remained in frame with V and J, and every other rearrangement was called non-productive. CDR3 was defined according to IMGT convention as the region running from the second conserved V-encoded cysteine to the conserved J-encoded phenylalanine. The earlier analysis of some 600 of the donors excluded sequences that lacked an unambiguous match to a single V gene segment. In an earlier analysis of approximately 590 of the donors, V segments were called functional above 56.7% productive rearrangements and were called segregating when the between-donor standard deviation exceeded 5%. A statistical classification framework was developed to diagnose cytomegalovirus status using the catalog of TCR beta chain sequences. In a later analysis, V and J genes were assigned by comparing TCR nucleotide sequences against IMGT/GENE-DB human TR gene sequences. Using the TCRdist pipeline, a later analysis assigned CDR3 sequences along with most-parsimonious VDJ recombination scenarios. In a later analysis, each TCR beta chain was defined by its CDR3 amino acid sequence together with its V-gene family, and reads lacking a unique V-gene family were excluded. To address suspected cross-contamination and a sequencing artifact, a later analysis removed 450 to 700 highly shared, low-generation-probability nucleotide sequences. For each public chain, a later analysis derived a clonal expansion index from normalized ranks of inferred template counts within each repertoire. A later analysis computed generation probabilities with a VDJ recombination model fitted to out-of-frame rearrangements, and checked the results against IGoR. A later analysis scored TCR-TCR, TCR-HLA and TCR-CMV co-occurrence with hypergeometric tests, applying a repertoire-size bias correction to TCR pairs. A later analysis estimated false discovery rates by permuting HLA or CMV assignments 20 times. In a later analysis, co-occurring TCRs were grouped using DBSCAN, and TCRdist sequence similarity was added for clustering within HLA-allele-positive subsets. For co-occurrence clustering, repertoires with fewer than 30,000 or more than 120,000 public chains were excluded, along with a handful of repertoires with anomalous nucleotide sharing. TCRdb mirrors the immuneACCESS table, restricted to in-frame sequences. Some clones are absent from its copies; in checked studies, under half trace to an unresolved V gene, and the reason for the others is unknown. Clone size and V and J calls were adopted from that table, with D and trimming inferred from the DNA. The table for this sample lists some 65,000 clones; almost 80% of them were counted only once. The ten largest clones add up to less than 3.5% of the sample.

Material: PBMCs. The rearranged segments are TRBV10-3 and TRBJ1-4, with 9 middle bases fitting TRBD1. This receptor was taken from a girl between 5 and 17 years old in good health and CMV-seropositive. The sequence in DNA is TGTGCCATCAGCCGGACAGGGGAGGTTAGTGAGGAAAAACTGTTTTTT. Its protein reads: CAISRTGEVSEEKLFF.